This is a list of T cell receptor beta chains from one sample in a study of blood T cell repertoires in COVID-19. Measured with immunoSEQ multiplex PCR; TCRdb has only the in-frame clones, and not every one. The table records around 200,000 clones, roughly 90% of them present only once. The sample comprised peripheral blood. These receptors were taken from a man aged 70-80 years with active or convalescent COVID-19. The CDR3 runs from the conserved cysteine through the conserved F or W. D genes are given only for firm matches. Not all rows give a size; the values are once, few, many and, for expanded clones, a class.

V gene,clone size,J gene,D gene,CDR3 DNA,CDR3 protein
TRBV11-2,.,TRBJ2-7,.,TGTGCCAGCAGCTTAGCCAGGTCCTCCTACGAGCAGTACTTC,CASSLARSSYEQYF
TRBV13,once,TRBJ1-3,TRBD1,TGTGCCAGCAGCTTCTCCGGGACAGGGGGCAGAAACACCATATATTTT,CASSFSGTGGRNTIYF
TRBV4-3,.,TRBJ1-2,TRBD1,TGCGCCAGCAGCCAGCGGTCTGGACAGGGTGTAGGTGGCTACACCTTC,CASSQRSGQGVGGYTF
TRBV27,.,TRBJ1-5,TRBD1,TGTGCCAGCAGGCTACAGGGGGCCGGTCAGCCCCAGCATTTT,CASRLQGAGQPQHF
TRBV25-1,.,TRBJ2-7,TRBD1,TGTGCCAGCAGTGATAACTCTGCCGGGACAGGGACCTACGAGCAGTACTTC,CASSDNSAGTGTYEQYF
TRBV30,.,TRBJ2-7,TRBD1,TGTGCCTGGAGGACAGGGTCCTACGAGCAGTACTTC,CAWRTGSYEQYF
TRBV3-1/TRBV3-2,.,TRBJ1-2,.,TGTGCCAGCAGCTTAACTGGGCAGGGGAGCGGCTACACCTTC,CASSLTGQGSGYTF
TRBV19,few,TRBJ1-3,.,TGTGCCAGTAGTAGGCTTCTCAGCTCTGGAAACACCATATATTTT,CASSRLLSSGNTIYF
TRBV6-6,.,TRBJ1-1,.,TGTGCCAGCAGCCCGCGGGGGTTTATGAACACTGAAGCTTTCTTT,CASSPRGFMNTEAFF
TRBV7-2,.,TRBJ2-1,.,TGTGCCAGCAGCTTAAGGGTGGGGCCGTCCTACAATGAGCAGTTCTTC,CASSLRVGPSYNEQFF
TRBV4-1,.,TRBJ1-2,.,TGCGCCAGCAGCCAACCTCACGCGGGGGCCGGGGGCTACACCTTC,CASSQPHAGAGGYTF
TRBV19,few,TRBJ2-7,.,TGTGCCAGTAGTAGAGGTCACCTGTACTACGAGCAGTACTTC,CASSRGHLYYEQYF
TRBV5-1,many,TRBJ2-7,TRBD1,TGCGCCAGCAGCCCCGGAGTGAGGACAGGGGATCGATCCTACGAGCAGTACTTC,CASSPGVRTGDRSYEQYF
TRBV6-6,.,TRBJ1-5,TRBD1,TGTGCCAGCAGTTACTCTGACAGGGGGCAGCCCCAGCATTTT,CASSYSDRGQPQHF
TRBV15,.,TRBJ1-2,TRBD1,TGTGCCACCAGCAGGGCTTCGGGACAGGGCTTTGTCGGCTACACCTTC,CATSRASGQGFVGYTF
TRBV24-1,.,TRBJ2-5,.,TGTGCCACCAACCAGGGGGAGACCCAGTACTTC,CATNQGETQYF
TRBV30,.,TRBJ1-2,TRBD1,TGTGCCTGGAGTGTTCAAGAGGACAGGGCAGGTGGCTACACCTTC,CAWSVQEDRAGGYTF
TRBV15,.,TRBJ2-5,.,TGTGCCACCAGCAGAGTACTACGGCGAGAGACCCAGTACTTC,CATSRVLRRETQYF
TRBV28,.,TRBJ1-2,.,TGTGCCAGCAGTTTAAACCCAGGGGCAATTGGTGGCTACACCTTC,CASSLNPGAIGGYTF
TRBV9,.,TRBJ2-7,.,TGTGCCAGCAGCCCCACGACAGCTAACGAGCAGTACTTC,CASSPTTANEQYF
TRBV11-3,.,TRBJ2-3,TRBD1,TGTGCCAGCAGCCTAATGCGGGGACAGGGTATAGATACGCAGTATTTT,CASSLMRGQGIDTQYF
TRBV19,few,TRBJ2-1,.,TGTGCCAGTAGTAAGAGCGGAGACTACAATGAGCAGTTCTTC,CASSKSGDYNEQFF
TRBV6-5,.,TRBJ1-2,.,TGTGCCAGCAGTTACTCTAGAGGGATCTATGGCTACACCTTC,CASSYSRGIYGYTF
TRBV5-4,.,TRBJ2-7,TRBD1,TGTGCCAGCAGCGGGGGGGGACAGGGCTCCTACGAGCAGTACTTC,CASSGGGQGSYEQYF
TRBV19,.,TRBJ1-1,.,TGTGCCAGTAGATCCTCCGGGAGTCTGAACACTGAAGCTTTCTTT,CASRSSGSLNTEAFF
TRBV14,.,TRBJ1-1,.,TGTGCCAGCAAGCAGGTTGGCCTGAGTGAAGCTTTCTTT,CASKQVGLSEAFF
TRBV19,.,TRBJ1-4,TRBD1,TGTGCCAGCCTGGACAGGGGGAAAGGTGAAAAACTGTTTTTT,CASLDRGKGEKLFF
TRBV6-4,.,TRBJ1-1,.,TGTGCCAGCAAGGCGGGAATCTGGGACACTGAAGCTTTCTTT,CASKAGIWDTEAFF
TRBV2,.,TRBJ1-6,TRBD1,TGTGCCAACCTGGGACAGGAGGGTTCACCCCTCCACTTT,CANLGQEGSPLHF
TRBV7-2,.,TRBJ1-3,TRBD1,TGTGCCAGCAGCACAGACAGGGCTGGAAACACCATATATTTT,CASSTDRAGNTIYF
TRBV15,.,TRBJ1-4,.,TGTGCCACCAGCAGAGGGGAAGGGGGTAGGGAAAAACTGTTTTTT,CATSRGEGGREKLFF
TRBV18,.,TRBJ1-5,TRBD1,TGTGCCAGCTCATCCCTCCACTGGACAGGGGATCAGCCCCAGCATTTT,CASSSLHWTGDQPQHF
TRBV2,.,TRBJ2-7,.,TGTGCCAGCAGACTACAGGCGCCGATTTACGAGCAGTACTTC,CASRLQAPIYEQYF
TRBV29-1,.,TRBJ1-2,TRBD1,TGCAGCGTGCATCCGGGACAGGGGGAGTGGGGCTACACCTTC,CSVHPGQGEWGYTF
TRBV7-9,.,TRBJ2-7,TRBD1,TGTGCCAGCAGCTCGTGGGACAGGGGATACTACGAGCAGTACTTC,CASSSWDRGYYEQYF
TRBV7-9,.,TRBJ1-4,.,TGTGCCGTCGAGCGGGGGAGCCGAACTAATGAAAAACTGTTTTTT,CAVERGSRTNEKLFF
TRBV5-8,.,TRBJ1-3,.,TGTGCCAGCAGCTTGGGTGGCAGAACTGGAAACACCATATATTTT,CASSLGGRTGNTIYF
TRBV14,.,TRBJ1-1,.,TGTGCCAGCAGCGAACAGGGCTTGGGGACCACTGAAGCTTTCTTT,CASSEQGLGTTEAFF
TRBV27,once,TRBJ2-1,TRBD1,TGTGCCAGCAAACTGACAGGGGGTTCCTACAATGAGCAGTTCTTC,CASKLTGGSYNEQFF
TRBV7-2,.,TRBJ1-4,.,TGTGCCAGCAGCTATCGACAGGCCCTCAATGAAAAACTGTTTTTT,CASSYRQALNEKLFF
TRBV4-1,.,TRBJ1-5,.,TGCGCCAGCAGCCAAGAGGGGAGCCAGCCCCAGCATTTT,CASSQEGSQPQHF
TRBV9,.,TRBJ1-1,.,TGTGCCAGCAGCGCCCAAACAGGGAACACTGAAGCTTTCTTT,CASSAQTGNTEAFF
TRBV7-2,.,TRBJ1-5,.,TGTGCCAGCAGCCAAGCGTACTCCGATCAGCCCCAGCATTTT,CASSQAYSDQPQHF
TRBV28,.,TRBJ2-5,TRBD1,TGTGCCAGCAGTTTGGGCAGGGGGCTGGAGACCCAGTACTTC,CASSLGRGLETQYF
TRBV10-3,.,TRBJ1-2,TRBD1,TGTGCCATCAGGGACAGGGCTACTAACTATGGCTACACCTTC,CAIRDRATNYGYTF
TRBV28,.,TRBJ1-6,TRBD1,TGTGCCAGCACCCCGGACAGGGGTAATTCACCCCTCCACTTT,CASTPDRGNSPLHF
TRBV18,.,TRBJ1-6,TRBD1,TGTGCCAGCTCACCAGGGACAGATAATTCACCCCTCCACTTT,CASSPGTDNSPLHF
TRBV18,.,TRBJ2-3,TRBD2,TGTGCCAGCTCACCACCCGGGGGGACTACCACAGATACGCAGTATTTT,CASSPPGGTTTDTQYF
TRBV28,.,TRBJ1-4,.,TGTGCCAGCAGTTCTCATACTACCACGGAGGGTGAAAAACTGTTTTTT,CASSSHTTTEGEKLFF
TRBV7-2,few,TRBJ2-1,TRBD2,TGTGCCAGCAGCTTAGGGTCCGGGAGGGGAACCTACAATGAGCAGTTCTTC,CASSLGSGRGTYNEQFF
TRBV6-2/TRBV6-3,.,TRBJ1-1,TRBD1,TGTGCCAGCAGTTACTCCCGGGACAGGGGCTTGAACACTGAAGCTTTCTTT,CASSYSRDRGLNTEAFF
TRBV7-9,.,TRBJ1-5,TRBD1,TGTGCCAGCAGCCCGGGACAGGGTCCCTCTCAGCCCCAGCATTTT,CASSPGQGPSQPQHF
TRBV5-1,.,TRBJ1-3,.,TGCGCCAGCAGCTTGGCTGGCCCTGGAAACACCATATATTTT,CASSLAGPGNTIYF
TRBV19,.,TRBJ1-4,TRBD1,TGTGCCAGTGGAACCCCCAGGGGGCTCGGCCCCAATGAAAAACTGTTTTTT,CASGTPRGLGPNEKLFF